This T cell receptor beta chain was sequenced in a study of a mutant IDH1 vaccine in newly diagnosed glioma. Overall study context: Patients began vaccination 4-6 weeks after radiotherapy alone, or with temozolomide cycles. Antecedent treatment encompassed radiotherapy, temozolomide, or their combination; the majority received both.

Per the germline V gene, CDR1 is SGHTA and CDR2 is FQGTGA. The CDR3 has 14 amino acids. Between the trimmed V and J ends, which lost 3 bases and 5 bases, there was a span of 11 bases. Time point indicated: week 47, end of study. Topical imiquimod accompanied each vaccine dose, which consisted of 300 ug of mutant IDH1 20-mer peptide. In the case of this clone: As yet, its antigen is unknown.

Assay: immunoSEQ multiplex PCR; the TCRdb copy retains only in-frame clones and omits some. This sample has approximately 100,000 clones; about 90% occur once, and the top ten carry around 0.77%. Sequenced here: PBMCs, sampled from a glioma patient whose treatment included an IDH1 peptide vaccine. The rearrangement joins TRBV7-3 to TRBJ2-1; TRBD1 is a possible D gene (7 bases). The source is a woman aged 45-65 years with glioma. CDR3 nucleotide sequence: TGTGCCAGCAGCTTTGCAGGGGGGAACAATGAGCAGTTCTTC. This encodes CASSFAGGNNEQFF. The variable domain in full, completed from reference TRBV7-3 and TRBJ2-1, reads GAGVSQTPSNKVTEKGKYVELRCDPISGHTALYWYRQSLGQGPEFLIYFQGTGAADDSGLPNDRFFAVRPEGSVSTLKIQRTERGDSAVYLCASSFAGGNNEQFFGPGTRLTVL.